The 20 T cell receptor beta chains below all came from one sample that was sequenced in a study of blood T cell repertoires in COVID-19. Profiled with immunoSEQ multiplex PCR; TCRdb holds only in-frame clones, not every one. The data show about 280,000 clones, with approximately 85% seen just once and around 10% held by the top ten. Sequenced input: peripheral blood. Source of these receptors: a woman in her seventies with acute or convalescent COVID-19.

In this sample, this clone turned up many times. The V call is TRBV30, the J call TRBJ1-1; TRBD1 might be the D (6 bases). This CDR3 has 14 residues. Germline V lookup: CDR1 GTSNPN, CDR2 SVGIG (reference sequence). Trimming stripped 0 bases from V and 3 bases from J, with 11 bases between. The CDR3 nucleotides read TGTGCCTGGAGTGTCGACAGGCGAGACACTGAAGCTTTCTTT. Translating it yields CAWSVDRRDTEAFF.

The V and J genes are TRBV2 and TRBJ2-5; the D gene is possibly TRBD1 (6 bases). Germline CDR1 and CDR2: SNHLY and FYNNEI. The V and J ends lost 6 bases and 5 bases respectively, with 16 bases between them. The CDR3 consists of 14 residues. CDR3 residues: CASSAYRVGETQYF. In DNA form, the CDR3 reads TGTGCCAGCAGCGCTTACAGGGTAGGGGAGACCCAGTACTTC.

The CDR3 is CASEGGYDTQYF. The DNA for the CDR3 is TGTGCCAGTGAGGGGGGGTACGATACGCAGTATTTT. The chain links TRBV6-6 to TRBJ2-3; tentatively, D is TRBD2 (7 bases). The germline CDR1 and CDR2 sequences are MNHNY and SVGAGI (reference sequence). The germline V and J ends were trimmed by 9 bases and 6 bases, with 13 bases remaining between them. The CDR3 is 12 amino acids.

The chain uses TRBV7-2 and TRBJ1-1, with 8 positions matching TRBD1. The V gene end was trimmed by 4 bases and the J gene end by 4 bases; junction bases not matched to a gene: 5. CDR3 length: 14 residues. From germline, CDR1 is SGHTA and CDR2 FQGNSA. The CDR3 spells CASSSRTGFTEAFF. Here the CDR3 DNA reads TGTGCCAGCAGCTCGAGGACAGGGTTCACTGAAGCTTTCTTT. The variable domain in full, completed from reference TRBV7-2 and TRBJ1-1, reads GAGVSQSPSNKVTEKGKDVELRCDPISGHTALYWYRQSLGQGLEFLIYFQGNSAPDKSGLPSDRFSAERTGGSVSTLTIQRTQQEDSAVYLCASSSRTGFTEAFFGQGTRLTVV.

The chain recombines TRBV2 with TRBJ2-3; TRBD1 is a possible D gene (6 bases). Trimming removed 6 bases at V and 6 bases at J, with 16 bases between. Germline CDR1 is SNHLY and CDR2 is FYNNEI. The CDR3 totals 14 residues. CDR3 DNA sequence: TGTGCCAGCAGGGAAACAGGGAAGGGGGATACGCAGTATTTT. It translates to CASRETGKGDTQYF.

The rearrangement links TRBV11-1 to TRBJ2-1; 8 nucleotides align to TRBD2. V lost 4 bases to trimming and J lost 10 bases; unmatched junction nucleotides: 6. The CDR3 covers 13 residues. The V gene's germline CDR1 is SGHAT and CDR2 FQDESV (reference sequence). The CDR3 nucleotides are TGTGCCAGCAGCTGGGGAGCGGGGGACGAGCAGTTCTTC. As protein: CASSWGAGDEQFF.

The DNA for the CDR3 is TGTGCCAGCACTAGCAGCCGGGCTTTCTTT. It yields the protein CASTSSRAFF. The chain uses TRBV27 and TRBJ1-1; D remains unclear. V lost 7 bases to trimming and J lost 11 bases, with 11 bases between them. There are 10 residues in the CDR3. In germline, CDR1 is MNHEY, CDR2 SMNVEV (reference sequence).

The genes are TRBV6-5 and TRBJ1-2; tentatively, D is TRBD1 (5 bases). The CDR3 runs to 13 residues. The V end lost 6 bases, the J end lost 5 bases, and 13 bases lay between the germline ends. The germline V gene encodes CDR1 MNHEY and CDR2 SVGAGI. CDR3 residues: CASRPGGSYGYTF. The CDR3 region has the DNA TGTGCCAGCAGACCCGGGGGGAGTTATGGCTACACCTTC.

The chain combines TRBV9 with TRBJ1-3; D remains unclear. The CDR3 is 14 residues long. Looked up from germline, CDR1 is SGDLS and CDR2 is YYNGEE. The germline V and J ends were trimmed by 3 bases and 0 bases, with 7 bases remaining between them. CDR3 sequence reads: CASSGRVSGNTIYF. In DNA form, the CDR3 reads TGTGCCAGCAGCGGACGGGTCTCTGGAAACACCATATATTTT.

This clone was counted once. The rearrangement links TRBV6-5 to TRBJ2-3, with 11 positions matching TRBD2. V gave up 11 bases and J gave up 5 bases; unmatched junction bases: 12. This CDR3 spans 15 amino acids. Germline assignment: CDR1 MNHEY and CDR2 SVGAGI. The CDR3 sequence is CAGAYSGGAGDTQYF. The CDR3 DNA follows: TGTGCCGGCGCTTATAGCGGGGGGGCAGGAGATACGCAGTATTTT.

The gene calls are TRBV28 and TRBJ1-2, with D hard to call. The CDR3 spans 13 residues. V was trimmed by 2 bases and J by 5 bases, leaving 9 bases between them. CDR1 is MDHEN, CDR2 SYDVKM, per germline. The CDR3 DNA is TGTGCCAGCAGTTTAACCCACGGGTATGGCTACACCTTC. This gives the protein CASSLTHGYGYTF.

The chain is built from TRBV5-6 and TRBJ1-1, with no clear D. The CDR3 extends over 11 amino acids. From germline, CDR1 is SGHDT and CDR2 YYEEEE. Trimming took off 4 bases at V and 6 bases at J, with 7 bases between the two ends. The CDR3 DNA sequence: TGTGCCAGCAGCCGGAGCGCTGAAGCTTTCTTT. This gives the protein CASSRSAEAFF.

The rearrangement joins TRBV6-5 to TRBJ2-1; the match to TRBD1 covers 10 bases. Trimming removed 7 bases from V and 7 bases from J; junction bases left unmatched: 10. Per germline, CDR1 MNHEY and CDR2 SVGAGI. The CDR3 sequence is 15 residues long. CDR3 loop: CASTGQGNFLNEQFF. The CDR3 nucleotides are TGTGCCAGCACGGGACAGGGGAACTTTTTGAATGAGCAGTTCTTC.

V and J are TRBV5-5 and TRBJ1-1; 7 nucleotides line up with TRBD1. V was pared by 3 bases and J by 4 bases, with 6 bases of the junction left unmatched. Germline V CDR1 and CDR2: SGHKS, YYEKEE (reference sequence). The CDR3 is 14 residues long. CDR3 coding DNA: TGTGCCAGCAGCTCGGGACAGCCCATCACTGAAGCTTTCTTT. It is translated as CASSSGQPITEAFF.

The chain combines TRBV6-5 with TRBJ1-2; 8 nucleotides match TRBD1. J lost 6 bases, V lost 0 bases, and 6 bases had no gene match. This CDR3 comprises 15 residues. In germline, CDR1 is MNHEY, CDR2 SVGAGI. In DNA form, the CDR3 reads TGTGCCAGCAGTTACTCCGGACAGGGAGTGGATGGCTACACCTTC. It codes for CASSYSGQGVDGYTF.

The chain joins TRBV24-1 to TRBJ2-1; a possible D gene is TRBD2 (6 bases). Trimming pared 2 bases from V and 5 bases from J, leaving 15 bases between. Germline V gene lookup returns CDR1 KGHDR and CDR2 SFDVKD. This CDR3 has 16 residues. CDR3 residues: CATSDSAGRTNNEQFF. In nucleotides, the CDR3 is TGTGCCACCAGTGATTCCGCGGGGCGGACTAACAATGAGCAGTTCTTC.

The gene calls are TRBV2 and TRBJ2-5, with a tentative D call TRBD2 (6 bases). CDR1 is SNHLY, CDR2 FYNNEI, per germline. Trimming left V 6 bases short and J 4 bases short, with 18 bases between. CDR3 length equals 15 residues. The CDR3 region has the DNA TGTGCCAGCAGCCCACAAGTGGGGCGGGGAGAGACCCAGTACTTC. As protein: CASSPQVGRGETQYF.

The genes are TRBV18 and TRBJ1-3; tentative D call: TRBD1 (6 bases). The CDR3 has 17 amino acids. V was trimmed by 3 bases and J by 0 bases, leaving 15 bases between them. In germline, CDR1 is KGHSH, CDR2 LQKENI. Written as DNA, the CDR3 is TGTGCCAGCTCACCCACGGAACAGGGCGTCTCTGGAAACACCATATATTTT. It encodes CASSPTEQGVSGNTIYF.

The chain is built from TRBV2 and TRBJ1-5; a weak D match, TRBD1 (5 bases). The CDR3 is 13 amino acids. Germline V lookup: CDR1 SNHLY, CDR2 FYNNEI. V gave up 4 bases and J gave up 5 bases, with 9 bases separating them. CDR3 DNA: TGTGCCAGCAGTGCAGGGTTCGATCAGCCCCAGCATTTT. It translates to CASSAGFDQPQHF.

The rearrangement uses TRBV5-1 and TRBJ1-1; D gene uncertain. This CDR3 comprises 13 residues. The V gene lost 2 bases and the J gene lost 4 bases, with 9 bases spanning the gap. Germline CDR1 is SGHRS and CDR2 is YFSETQ. CDR3 nucleotide sequence: TGCGCCAGCAGCTTCCGTGGCAGCACTGAAGCTTTCTTT. Its translation: CASSFRGSTEAFF.